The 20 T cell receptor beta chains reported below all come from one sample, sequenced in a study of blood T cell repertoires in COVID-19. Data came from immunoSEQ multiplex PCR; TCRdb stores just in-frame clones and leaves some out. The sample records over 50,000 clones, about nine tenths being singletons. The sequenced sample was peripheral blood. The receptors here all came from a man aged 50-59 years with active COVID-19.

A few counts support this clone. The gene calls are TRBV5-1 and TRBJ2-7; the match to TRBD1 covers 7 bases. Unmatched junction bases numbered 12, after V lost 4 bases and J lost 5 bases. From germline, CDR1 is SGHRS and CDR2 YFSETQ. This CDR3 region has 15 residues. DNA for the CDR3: TGCGCCAGCAGCCTAGGGACAGCCCTGGAGGACGAGCAGTACTTC. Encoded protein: CASSLGTALEDEQYF.

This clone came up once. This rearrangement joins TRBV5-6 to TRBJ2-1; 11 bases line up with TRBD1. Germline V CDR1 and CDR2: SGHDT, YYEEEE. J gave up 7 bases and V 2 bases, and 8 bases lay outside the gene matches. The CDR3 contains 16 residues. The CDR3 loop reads CASSLPGQGVSNEQFF. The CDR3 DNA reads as TGTGCCAGCAGCTTACCGGGACAGGGGGTATCGAATGAGCAGTTCTTC.

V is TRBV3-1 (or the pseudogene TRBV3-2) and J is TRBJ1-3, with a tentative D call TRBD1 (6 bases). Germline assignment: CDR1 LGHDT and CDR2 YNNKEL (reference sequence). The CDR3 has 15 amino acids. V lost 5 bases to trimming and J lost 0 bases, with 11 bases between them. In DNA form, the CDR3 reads TGTGCCAGCAGCTTTACAGGGAGCTCTGGAAACACCATATATTTT. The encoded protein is CASSFTGSSGNTIYF.

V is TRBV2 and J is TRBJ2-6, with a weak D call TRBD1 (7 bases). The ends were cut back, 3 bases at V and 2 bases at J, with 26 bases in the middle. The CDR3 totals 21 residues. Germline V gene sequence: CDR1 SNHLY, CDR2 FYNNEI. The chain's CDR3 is CASSDPQRAEGASAGANVLTF. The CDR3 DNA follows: TGTGCCAGCAGTGACCCCCAAAGGGCGGAGGGGGCTTCGGCTGGGGCCAACGTCCTGACTTTC.

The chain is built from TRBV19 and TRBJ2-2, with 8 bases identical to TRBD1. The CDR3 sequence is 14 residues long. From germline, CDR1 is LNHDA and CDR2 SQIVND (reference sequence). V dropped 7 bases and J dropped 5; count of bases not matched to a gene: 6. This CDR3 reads CASIDRGHTGELFF. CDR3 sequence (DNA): TGTGCCAGTATAGACAGGGGACATACCGGGGAGCTGTTTTTT.

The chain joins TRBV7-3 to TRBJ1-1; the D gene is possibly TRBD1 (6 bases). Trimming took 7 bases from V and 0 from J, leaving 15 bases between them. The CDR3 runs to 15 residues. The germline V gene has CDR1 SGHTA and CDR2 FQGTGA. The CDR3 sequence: CASNGGGSLNTEAFF. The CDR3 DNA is TGTGCCAGCAATGGGGGCGGCTCACTGAACACTGAAGCTTTCTTT.

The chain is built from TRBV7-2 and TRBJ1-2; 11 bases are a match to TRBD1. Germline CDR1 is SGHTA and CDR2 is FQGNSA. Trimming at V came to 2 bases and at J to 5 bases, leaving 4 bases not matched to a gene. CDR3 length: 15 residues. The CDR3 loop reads CASSLTGQGGYGYTF. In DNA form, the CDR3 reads TGTGCCAGCAGCTTAACGGGACAGGGGGGTTATGGCTACACCTTC.

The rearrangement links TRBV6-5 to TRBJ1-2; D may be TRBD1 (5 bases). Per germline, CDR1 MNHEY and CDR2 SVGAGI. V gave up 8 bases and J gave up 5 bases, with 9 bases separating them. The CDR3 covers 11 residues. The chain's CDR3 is CASRGLYGYTF. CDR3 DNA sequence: TGTGCCAGCCGGGGACTTTATGGCTACACCTTC.

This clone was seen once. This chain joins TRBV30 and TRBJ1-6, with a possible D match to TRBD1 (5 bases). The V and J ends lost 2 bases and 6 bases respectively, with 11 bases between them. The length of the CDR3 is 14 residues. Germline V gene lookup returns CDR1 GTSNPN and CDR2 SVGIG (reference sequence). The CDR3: CAWSNRILNSPLHF. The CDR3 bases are TGTGCCTGGAGTAACAGGATTCTTAATTCACCCCTCCACTTT.

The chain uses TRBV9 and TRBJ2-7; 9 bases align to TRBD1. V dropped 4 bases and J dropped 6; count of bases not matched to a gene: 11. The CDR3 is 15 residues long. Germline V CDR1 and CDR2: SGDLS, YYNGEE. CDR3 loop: CASSPYDRGRIEQYF. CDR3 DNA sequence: TGTGCCAGCAGCCCCTACGACAGGGGGAGGATCGAGCAGTACTTC.

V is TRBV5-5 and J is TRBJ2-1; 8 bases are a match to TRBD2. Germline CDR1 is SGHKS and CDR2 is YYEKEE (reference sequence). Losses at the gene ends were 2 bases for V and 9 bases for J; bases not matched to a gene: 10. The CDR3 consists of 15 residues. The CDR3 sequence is CASSFISGTRSEQFF. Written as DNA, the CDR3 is TGTGCCAGCAGCTTTATTTCAGGGACTAGATCTGAGCAGTTCTTC. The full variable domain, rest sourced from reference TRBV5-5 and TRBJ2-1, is DAGVTQSPTHLIKTRGQQVTLRCSPISGHKSVSWYQQVLGQGPQFIFQYYEKEERGRGNFPDRFSARQFPNYSSELNVNALLLGDSALYLCASSFISGTRSEQFFGPGTRLTVL.

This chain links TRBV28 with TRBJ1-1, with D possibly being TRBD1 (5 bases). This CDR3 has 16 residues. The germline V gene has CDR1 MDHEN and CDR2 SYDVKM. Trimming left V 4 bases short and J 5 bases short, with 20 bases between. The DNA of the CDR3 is TGTGCCAGCAGTTCCCCCCTGGGGGGTGGGGAGACTGAAGCTTTCTTT. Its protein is CASSSPLGGGETEAFF.

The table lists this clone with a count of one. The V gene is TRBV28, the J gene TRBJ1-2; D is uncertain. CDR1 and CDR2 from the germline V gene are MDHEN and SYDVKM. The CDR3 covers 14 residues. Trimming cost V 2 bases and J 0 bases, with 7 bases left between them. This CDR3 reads CASSLNGANYGYTF. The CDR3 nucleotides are TGTGCCAGCAGTTTAAACGGAGCTAACTATGGCTACACCTTC.

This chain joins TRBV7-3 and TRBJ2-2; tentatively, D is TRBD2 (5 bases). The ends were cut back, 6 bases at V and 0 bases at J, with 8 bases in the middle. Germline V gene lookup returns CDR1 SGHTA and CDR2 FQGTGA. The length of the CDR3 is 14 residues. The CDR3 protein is CASRDLANTGELFF. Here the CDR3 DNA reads TGTGCCAGCAGGGACTTAGCGAACACCGGGGAGCTGTTTTTT.

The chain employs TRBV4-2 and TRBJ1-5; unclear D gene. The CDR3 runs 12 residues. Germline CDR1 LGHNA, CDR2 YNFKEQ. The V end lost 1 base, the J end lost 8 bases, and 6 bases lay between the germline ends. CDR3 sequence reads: CASSQVGEPQHF. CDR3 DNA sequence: TGTGCCAGCAGCCAAGTGGGAGAGCCCCAGCATTTT.

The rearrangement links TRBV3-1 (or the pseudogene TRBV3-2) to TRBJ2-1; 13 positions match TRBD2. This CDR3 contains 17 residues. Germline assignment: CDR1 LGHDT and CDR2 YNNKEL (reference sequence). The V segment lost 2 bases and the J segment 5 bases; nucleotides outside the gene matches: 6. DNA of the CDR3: TGTGCCAGCAGCCAATCCGCGGGACTAGCGGGAAACAATGAGCAGTTCTTC. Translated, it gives CASSQSAGLAGNNEQFF.

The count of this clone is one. The CDR3 reads CASSVATGSSYNEQFF. CDR3 bases: TGTGCCAGCAGCGTAGCTACAGGGAGCTCCTACAATGAGCAGTTCTTC. This sequence joins TRBV9 and TRBJ2-1; weak D call: TRBD1 (6 bases). Germline values: CDR1 SGDLS, CDR2 YYNGEE. The CDR3 runs 16 residues. The V end was cut by 0 bases, the J end by 0 bases, with 10 bases between.

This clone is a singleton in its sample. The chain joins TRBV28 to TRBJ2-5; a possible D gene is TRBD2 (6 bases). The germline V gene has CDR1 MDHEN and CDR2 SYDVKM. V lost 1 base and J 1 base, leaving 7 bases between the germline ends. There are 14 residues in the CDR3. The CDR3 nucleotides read TGTGCCAGCAGTTTATCAGCGGGCCAAGAGACCCAGTACTTC. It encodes CASSLSAGQETQYF.

The CDR3, as DNA: TGTGCCAGCAGCTTTCAGGCACGGAACACTGAAGCTTTCTTT. Its protein product is CASSFQARNTEAFF. The chain links TRBV7-2 to TRBJ1-1; no definite D call. This CDR3 comprises 14 residues. The germline CDR1 and CDR2 sequences are SGHTA and FQGNSA. V lost 3 bases to trimming and J lost 1 base, with 9 bases between them.

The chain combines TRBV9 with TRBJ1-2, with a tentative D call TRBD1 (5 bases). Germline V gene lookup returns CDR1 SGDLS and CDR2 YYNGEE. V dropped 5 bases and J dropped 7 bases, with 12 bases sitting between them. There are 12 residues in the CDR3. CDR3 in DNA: TGTGCCAGCAGGGCTGACAGTTTTGGCTACACCTTC. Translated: CASRADSFGYTF.